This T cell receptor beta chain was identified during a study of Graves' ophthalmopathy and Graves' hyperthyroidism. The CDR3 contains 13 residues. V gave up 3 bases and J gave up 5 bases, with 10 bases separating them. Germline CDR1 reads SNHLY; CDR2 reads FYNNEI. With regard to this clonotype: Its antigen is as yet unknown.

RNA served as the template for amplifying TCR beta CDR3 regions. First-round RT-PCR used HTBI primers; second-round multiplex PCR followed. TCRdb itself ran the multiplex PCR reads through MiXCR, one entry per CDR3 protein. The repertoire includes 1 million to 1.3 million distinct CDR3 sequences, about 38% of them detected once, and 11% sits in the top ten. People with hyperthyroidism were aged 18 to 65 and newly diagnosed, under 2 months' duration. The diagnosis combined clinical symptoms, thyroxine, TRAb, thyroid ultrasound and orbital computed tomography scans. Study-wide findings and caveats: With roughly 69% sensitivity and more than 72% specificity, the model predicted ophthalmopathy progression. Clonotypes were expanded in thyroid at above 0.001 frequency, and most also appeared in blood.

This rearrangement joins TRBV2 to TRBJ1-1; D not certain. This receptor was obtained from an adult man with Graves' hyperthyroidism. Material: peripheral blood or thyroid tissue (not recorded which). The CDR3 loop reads CASSDSTQTEAFF. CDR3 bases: TGTGCCAGCAGTGACTCAACTCAGACTGAAGCTTTCTTT.